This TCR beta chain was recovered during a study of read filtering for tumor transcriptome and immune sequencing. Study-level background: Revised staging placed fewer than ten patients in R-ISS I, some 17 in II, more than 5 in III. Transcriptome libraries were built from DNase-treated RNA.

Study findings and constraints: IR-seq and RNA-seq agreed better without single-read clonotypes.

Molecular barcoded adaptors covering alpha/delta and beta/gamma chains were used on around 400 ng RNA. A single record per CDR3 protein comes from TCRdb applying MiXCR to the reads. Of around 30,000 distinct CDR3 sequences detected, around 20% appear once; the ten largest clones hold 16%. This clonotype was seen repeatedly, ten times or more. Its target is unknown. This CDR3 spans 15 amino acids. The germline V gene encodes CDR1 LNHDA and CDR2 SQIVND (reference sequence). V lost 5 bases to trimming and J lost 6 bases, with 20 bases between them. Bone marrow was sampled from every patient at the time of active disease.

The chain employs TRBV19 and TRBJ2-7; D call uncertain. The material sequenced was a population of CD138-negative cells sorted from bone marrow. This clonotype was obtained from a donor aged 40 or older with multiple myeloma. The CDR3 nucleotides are TGTGCCAGTAGTCCCGGTAGCCGGCCTACGATCGAGCAGTACTTC. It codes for CASSPGSRPTIEQYF.